Listed here are 14 T cell receptor beta chains from one sample, sequenced in a study of blood T cell repertoires in COVID-19. Sequenced by immunoSEQ multiplex PCR; TCRdb stores in-frame clones only, minus some. The repertoire includes over 200,000 clones, 81% of them detected once, and about 9.8% sits in the top ten. Sequenced sample: PBMCs or T cells enriched from blood (not recorded which). The source of these receptors is a woman aged 50 to 60 with acute COVID-19.

The chain has TRBV18 and TRBJ1-1, with 7 nucleotides matching TRBD1. Trimming at V came to 3 bases and at J to 5 bases, leaving 6 bases not matched to a gene. CDR3 size: 14 residues. Germline loops: CDR1 KGHSH, CDR2 LQKENI. The CDR3 here is CASSPTGMGTEAFF. DNA for the CDR3: TGTGCCAGCTCACCGACAGGGATGGGGACTGAAGCTTTCTTT.

This chain joins TRBV14 and TRBJ1-2; unclear D gene. Between the trimmed V and J ends, which lost 3 bases and 2 bases, there was a span of 13 bases. This CDR3 spans 15 amino acids. Germline V gene lookup returns CDR1 SGHDN and CDR2 FVKESK. CDR3 region: CASSHNPGVNYGYTF. The CDR3 DNA reads TGTGCCAGCAGCCACAATCCCGGGGTGAACTATGGCTACACCTTC.

Only one count was recorded for this clone. This chain uses TRBV6-5 with TRBJ2-7; TRBD1 might be the D (6 bases). V lost 8 bases, J lost 3 bases, and 11 bases lay in between. Looked up from germline, CDR1 is MNHEY and CDR2 is SVGAGI. This CDR3 is built from 12 residues. The CDR3 coding sequence is TGTGCCAGCCAGGGACAAATCTACGAGCAGTACTTC. Protein product: CASQGQIYEQYF.

This sequence joins TRBV28 and TRBJ1-5; possibly TRBD1 for D (6 bases). This CDR3 comprises 14 residues. Trimming stripped 8 bases from V and 4 bases from J, with 15 bases between. Germline-derived CDR1 and CDR2 are MDHEN and SYDVKM. The CDR3, as DNA: TGTGCCAGCGCTACAGGGCCGACAAATCAGCCCCAGCATTTT. It encodes CASATGPTNQPQHF. Variable domain in full (rest from reference TRBV28 and TRBJ1-5): DVKVTQSSRYLVKRTGEKVFLECVQDMDHENMFWYRQDPGLGLRLIYFSYDVKMKEKGDIPEGYSVSREKKERFSLILESASTNQTSMYLCASATGPTNQPQHFGDGTRLSIL.

This chain connects TRBV4-2 to TRBJ1-4; 7 bases agree with TRBD1. Trimming cost V 4 bases and J 4 bases; bases outside gene matches: 3. Germline V CDR1 and CDR2: LGHNA, YNFKEQ. This CDR3 has 14 amino acids. CDR3 sequence: CASSRDRDNEKLFF. For the CDR3, the DNA is TGTGCCAGCAGCCGTGACAGGGATAATGAAAAACTGTTTTTT.

This clone was detected only a few times. The same CDR3 can be traced to other DNA sequences in this sample. V and J are TRBV15 and TRBJ2-3, with 8 nucleotides matching TRBD1. CDR1 is LNHNV and CDR2 is YYDKDF in the germline V gene (reference sequence). Trimming took 9 bases from V and 0 from J; bases not matched to a gene: 2. This CDR3 is 13 amino acids long. CDR3 sequence: CATRTGSTDTQYF. CDR3 nucleotide sequence: TGTGCCACGAGGACAGGGAGCACAGATACGCAGTATTTT.

The CDR3 reads CASSLRSESSYEQYF. DNA of the CDR3: TGTGCCAGCAGCTTAAGATCCGAGAGCTCCTACGAGCAGTACTTC. The genes are TRBV7-2 and TRBJ2-7; D uncertain. CDR3 size: 15 residues. Germline CDR1 is SGHTA and CDR2 is FQGNSA. V was pared by 2 bases and J by 0 bases, with 11 bases between.

This rearrangement joins TRBV2 to TRBJ2-7, with 8 bases that match TRBD2. The CDR3 is 11 amino acids. CDR1 and CDR2 (germline): SNHLY, FYNNEI. V lost 3 bases to trimming and J lost 13 bases; unmatched junction nucleotides: 5. The CDR3 bases are TGTGCCAGCAGTGAGGGGACTAGTAAATACTTC. It yields the protein CASSEGTSKYF. Full variable domain (remainder filled in from reference TRBV2 and TRBJ2-7): EPEVTQTPSHQVTQMGQEVILRCVPISNHLYFYWYRQILGQKVEFLVSFYNNEISEKSEIFDDQFSVERPDGSNFTLKIRSTKLEDSAMYFCASSEGTSKYFGPGTRLTVT.

This clone was observed a few times. V usage is TRBV18 and J usage is TRBJ1-2; D perhaps matches TRBD1 (6 bases). Germline-derived CDR1 and CDR2 are KGHSH and LQKENI. The CDR3 contains 15 residues. V was clipped by 4 bases and J by 8 bases, with 20 bases between them. CDR3 sequence reads: CASSLGGLQGQGYTF. The CDR3 nucleotides read TGTGCCAGCTCACTTGGGGGTCTACAGGGCCAAGGCTACACCTTC.

The V and J genes are TRBV11-2 and TRBJ1-1, with a tentative D call TRBD1 (5 bases). Trimming removed 2 bases from V and 3 bases from J, with 10 bases in between. This CDR3 is 14 amino acids long. CDR1 SGHAT and CDR2 FQNNGV come from the germline V gene. The CDR3 is CASSLRGGDTEAFF. In DNA, the CDR3 is TGTGCCAGCAGCTTACGGGGCGGGGACACTGAAGCTTTCTTT. Variable domain in full (rest from reference TRBV11-2 and TRBJ1-1): EAGVAQSPRYKIIEKRQSVAFWCNPISGHATLYWYQQILGQGPKLLIQFQNNGVVDDSQLPKDRFSAERLKGVDSTLKIQPAKLEDSAVYLCASSLRGGDTEAFFGQGTRLTVV.

The rearrangement joins TRBV5-4 to TRBJ2-7; D might be TRBD2 (5 bases). This CDR3 is 14 amino acids long. The germline V gene encodes CDR1 SGHNT and CDR2 YYREEE (reference sequence). V lost 4 bases to trimming and J lost 6 bases, with 17 bases between them. The CDR3 region is CASSRGEEGTEQYF. The CDR3 nucleotides read TGTGCCAGCAGCCGCGGAGAAGAGGGCACCGAGCAGTACTTC. The whole variable domain, filled in from reference TRBV5-4 and TRBJ2-7, reads ETGVTQSPTHLIKTRGQQVTLRCSSQSGHNTVSWYQQALGQGPQFIFQYYREEENGRGNFPPRFSGLQFPNYSSELNVNALELDDSALYLCASSRGEEGTEQYFGPGTRLTVT.

This clone was detected only a few times. The V gene is TRBV27, the J gene TRBJ1-5, with TRBD1 as a possible D gene (5 bases). This CDR3 spans 17 amino acids. CDR1 and CDR2 (germline): MNHEY, SMNVEV (reference sequence). Trimming cost V 6 bases and J 0 bases, with 18 bases left between them. CDR3 in amino acids: CASSQYGTDYSNQPQHF. As DNA, the CDR3 is TGTGCCAGCAGCCAATACGGGACGGACTATAGCAATCAGCCCCAGCATTTT.

V is TRBV4-3 and J is TRBJ2-7; D unclear. V was trimmed by 3 bases and J by 3 bases, leaving 15 bases between them. The CDR3 length is 15 residues. Germline-derived CDR1 and CDR2 are LGHNA and YSLEER. CDR3 sequence reads: CASSQAGGESYEQYF. In DNA, the CDR3 is TGCGCCAGCAGCCAGGCCGGTGGAGAGAGCTACGAGCAGTACTTC.

The rearrangement uses TRBV3-1 (or the pseudogene TRBV3-2) and TRBJ2-5; D may be TRBD1 (5 bases). CDR1 and CDR2 from the germline V gene are LGHDT and YNNKEL (reference sequence). Trimming removed 0 bases at V and 4 bases at J, with 15 bases between. The CDR3 runs to 16 residues. CDR3 sequence reads: CASSQEGAGWRETQYF. The CDR3 DNA reads TGTGCCAGCAGCCAAGAAGGCGCAGGGTGGCGAGAGACCCAGTACTTC.